This TCR beta chain is drawn from a study of shared clonotypes between healthy human individuals (dated by TCRdb to about 2020). For the wider study: The cohort included three men and a couple of women between 18 and 49 years of age. For each donor, CD4 naive and CD4 memory were each given three plates, CD8 naive was given two plates, and CD8 memory was given one plate. Libraries were prepared and TCR repertoires were sequenced by different laboratories using diverse techniques, in order to increase sequencing depth and limit assay-specific biases. To estimate repertoire size and how much clonotype sharing occurs between individuals, the study deeply sequenced the blood TCR repertoires of 5 or 6 healthy adults. Leukapheresis yielded between about 0.9 and 9.5 billion PBMCs per donor. What the work shows at the level of the full study, not this receptor alone: Roughly 5% of naive CD4, more than 3% of naive CD8, about 2.1% of memory CD4, and around 0.42% of memory CD8 clonotypes were shared across several donors. Pairwise subsampling led to the expectation that sequencing depth would affect the degree of clonotype sharing among donors. Naive subsets generally had larger estimated clonotype richness than memory subsets did. Sampling was restricted to blood, and TCR repertoires in tissue are likely to differ from TCR repertoires in blood. Rarefaction of sorted-subset datasets indicated incomplete sequencing despite the large sequencing depth. The small number of donors limited the genetic and exposure-history diversity represented. Higher generation probabilities were observed for clonotypes shared by all four sorted-subset donors than for non-shared clonotypes.

A remark on this clone: Which antigen it targets is not known. Per-base qualities were not stored, and no clone one base away is much larger.

Trimming takes 6 bases off V and 3 bases off J; junction bases not matched to a gene: 12. The CDR3 spans 16 residues, from the cysteine through the phenylalanine. Only the CDR3 DNA is retained, 48 bases long and in frame from the first base. CDR1 and CDR2, per the germline V gene (reference sequence), are LNHDA and SQIVND. TCR CDR3 regions were amplified from genomic DNA by multiplex PCR using the deep immunoSEQ assay. For each cell subset, the extracted genomic DNA was distributed evenly across all wells of several immunoSEQ 96-well plates, and each plate served as one replicate. For sorted subsets, each replicate PCR was loaded with roughly 190 ng genomic DNA, equivalent to about 30,000 T cell genomes. Purified libraries were quantified with a Qubit 3.0 fluorometer, sized on a Bioanalyzer 2100, and re-quantified with the KAPA Library Quantification kit. Each immunoSEQ 96-well plate was sequenced on its own single-read 150-cycle Illumina NextSeq 550 flow cell. The authors' pipeline ran thus. Because only junctional sequences without quality scores were contained in the immunoSEQ output, filtering matching that applied to full-length reads could not be performed. To assign V/J genes and CDR3, sequences were annotated against IMGT germline references using PyIR, a Python wrapper for IgBLAST v1.9. Any read was removed if the V/J assignment was weak (E-value above 1e-6), the CDR3 was missing, or the read contained stop codons, out-of-frame junctions, or ambiguous translated residues. V3J clonotypes were defined as sequences sharing an identical inferred V gene, J gene, and CDR3 amino acid sequence. Percentage overlap between repertoires was computed as shared unique clonotypes divided by the size of the smaller repertoire. Repertoire richness was assessed with RTK rarefaction, the Chao1 estimator, and Recon v2.1 estimates of unobserved clonotypes. For all TCRbeta clonotypes obtained by the gDNA method from a few donors, generation probabilities were computed with OLGA. TCRdb holds this immuneACCESS table with in-frame rearrangements only. Some clones are missing; in checked studies, unresolved V genes explain under half, and the rest has no known cause. V and J calls and clone size are given by that table; D and trimming were obtained from the DNA. This sample has 2.3 million or so clones in its table, and 85% to 95% of those were observed once. About 0.39% of the sample comes from the top ten.

Donors were healthy HIV-negative adults with no recently reported acute infections or vaccinations. All donors were Caucasian adults living in Nashville, Tennessee, USA. Magnetic negative selection was used to enrich CD4+ T cells, after which naive cells were positively selected on CD45RA and the negative fraction became the memory subset. After blood collection by leukapheresis, PBMCs were isolated using Ficoll-Histopaque density gradient centrifugation and then cryopreserved in the vapor phase of liquid nitrogen. Analytical flow cytometry was used to check the purity and quantity of each magnetically sorted T cell population. Each sorted fraction had its genomic DNA isolated and then quantified by UV absorbance on a Nanodrop 2000c.

This sequence was found in a man aged 18-30 years in good health. Some clones in this sample may be carry-over from other donors' samples. This receptor chain uses TRBV19 and TRBJ2-3, with 7 bases aligning to TRBD1. Input material: naive CD4+ T cells from PBMCs. The sample's cell subset or site label is to be understood as: CD45RA+ positively selected. DNA sequence: TGTGCCAGTAGACCAAAGACAGGGCCAGGAACAGATACGCAGTATTTT. The translation is CASRPKTGPGTDTQYF.